This entry describes one T cell receptor (beta chain). Its antigen is unknown. The V gene end was trimmed by 6 bases and the J gene end by 6 bases; junction bases not matched to a gene: 10. CDR3 length: 17 amino acids. CDR1 is LNHDA, CDR2 SQIVND, per germline (reference sequence). Treatment given: 15 to 20 received Ad26.COV2.S at low or high dose, single or two shots; 5 received placebo; per-sample allocation not given. Samples were taken on day 63 after the first vaccine or placebo injection. Donation was by an adult aged 18-55 years who was in Boston. The data were produced by immunoSEQ multiplex PCR, yet TCRdb's version contains in-frame clones alone and is incomplete. Of some 520,000 clones listed, around 88% were seen once; the top ten hold 9.5% to 15%. This sample was included in a study of Ad26.COV2.S vaccination and SARS-CoV-2 variants. Study information: Ad26.COV2.S was injected intramuscularly once or twice, 56 days apart. Study-wide points: Assessments of TCR breadth and depth may have underestimated the total T cell responses. Non-spike TCR breadth showed similarity between vaccine and placebo recipients.

The chain couples TRBV19 to TRBJ2-1; 14 nucleotides agree with TRBD2. The TCR comes from a person aged 18-65 years who received the Ad26.COV2.S COVID-19 vaccine or a placebo. Here the sequenced sample was peripheral blood, taken in a trial of Ad26.COV2.S vaccine versus placebo. The CDR3 reads CASRKRLAGGPFNEQFF. DNA of the CDR3: TGTGCCAGTAGAAAACGACTAGCGGGAGGGCCCTTCAATGAGCAGTTCTTC. Combining the CDR3 with reference TRBV19 and TRBJ2-1 gives the whole variable domain DGGITQSPKYLFRKEGQNVTLSCEQNLNHDAMYWYRQDPGQGLRLIYYSQIVNDFQKGDIAEGYSVSREKKESFPLTVTSAQKNPTAFYLCASRKRLAGGPFNEQFFGPGTRLTVL.